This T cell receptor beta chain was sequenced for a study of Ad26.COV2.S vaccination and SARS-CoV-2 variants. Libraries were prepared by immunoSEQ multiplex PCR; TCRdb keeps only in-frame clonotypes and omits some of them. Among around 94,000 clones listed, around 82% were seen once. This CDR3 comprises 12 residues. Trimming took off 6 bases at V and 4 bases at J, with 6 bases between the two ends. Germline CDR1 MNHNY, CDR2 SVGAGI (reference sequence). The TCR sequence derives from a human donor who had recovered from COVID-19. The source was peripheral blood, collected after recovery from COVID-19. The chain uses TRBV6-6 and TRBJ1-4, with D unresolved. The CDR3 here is CASSIYNEKLFF. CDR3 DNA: TGTGCCAGCAGCATATATAATGAAAAACTGTTTTTT.